This T cell receptor beta chain comes out of a study of monozygotic twins with inflammatory bowel disease. General study findings and limits: Variability may have been added to patient repertoires by differing immunosuppressive treatments. With inverse Simpson as the measure, TCRbeta diversity was lower in IBD patients than in healthy co-twins.

The CDR3 totals 15 residues. Germline CDR1 is MNHEY and CDR2 is SMNVEV (reference sequence). TCRalpha and TCRbeta cDNA went through nested PCRs of approximately 16 and 9 cycles, two in total. TCRdb reprocessed the 5' RACE reads and keeps a single row for each CDR3 protein, giving no DNA. The table lists 330,000 or so distinct CDR3 sequences. With regard to this clonotype: What it recognizes is unknown.

No sorting of T cells preceded isolation of total RNA from whole blood. This sequence joins TRBV27 and TRBJ1-5. This TCR came from a human donor with ulcerative colitis or Crohn's disease, or a healthy co-twin of an affected twin (not recorded which). Sequencing was done on a sample of blood. The CDR3 sequence: CASAHSRVSNQPQHF.